Listed below are T cell receptor beta chains from one sample, sequenced in a study of long-term antiretroviral therapy in people with HIV. TCRdb's copy holds only in-frame clones and misses some; the assay was immunoSEQ multiplex PCR. The sample holds about 14,000 clones; around 80% are singletons and the top ten take about a fifth. The sample in question was unsorted PBMCs, obtained 1.3 years before starting antiretroviral therapy. These receptors all stem from a man aged 35-49 years with HIV. Both conserved end residues are part of each CDR3. The order of the fields is CDR3 length, V gene, D gene, J gene, CDR3 protein. D genes are given only for firm matches.

len: 14; v_gene: TRBV2; d_gene: NA; j_gene: TRBJ2-7; CDR3aa: CASTGNFLTYEQYF
len: 16; v_gene: TRBV5-4; d_gene: NA; j_gene: TRBJ1-5; CDR3aa: CASSLVVLRSNQPQHF
len: 14; v_gene: TRBV19; d_gene: NA; j_gene: TRBJ1-4; CDR3aa: CASTRAGLNEKLFF
len: 16; v_gene: TRBV5-6; d_gene: NA; j_gene: TRBJ2-1; CDR3aa: CASSLGTTYSYNEQFF
len: 15; v_gene: TRBV5-1; d_gene: TRBD1; j_gene: TRBJ1-1; CDR3aa: CASSLARDRGTEAFF
len: 14; v_gene: TRBV5-6; d_gene: NA; j_gene: TRBJ2-7; CDR3aa: CASSLPHASYEQYF
len: 15; v_gene: TRBV7-6; d_gene: NA; j_gene: TRBJ1-3; CDR3aa: CASGLTGSSGNTIYF
len: 14; v_gene: TRBV30; d_gene: NA; j_gene: TRBJ2-2; CDR3aa: CANGWDTNTGELFF
len: 11; v_gene: TRBV7-9; d_gene: NA; j_gene: TRBJ2-7; CDR3aa: CASSLGLQQYF
len: 16; v_gene: TRBV4-1; d_gene: TRBD1; j_gene: TRBJ1-5; CDR3aa: CASSQQQGEGNQPQHF
len: 14; v_gene: TRBV7-3; d_gene: NA; j_gene: TRBJ2-3; CDR3aa: CASSLSLATDTQYF
len: 15; v_gene: TRBV7-8; d_gene: NA; j_gene: TRBJ1-2; CDR3aa: CASSFEGGAFHGYTF
len: 15; v_gene: TRBV6-1; d_gene: TRBD1; j_gene: TRBJ2-2; CDR3aa: CASSGDRGYTGELFF
len: 13; v_gene: TRBV5-1; d_gene: NA; j_gene: TRBJ1-1; CDR3aa: CASRQGGGTEAFF
len: 15; v_gene: TRBV6-5; d_gene: TRBD1; j_gene: TRBJ1-5; CDR3aa: CASSPEGQGDQPQHF
len: 14; v_gene: TRBV2; d_gene: NA; j_gene: TRBJ1-2; CDR3aa: CASSEAVDLYGYTF
len: 18; v_gene: TRBV19; d_gene: TRBD2; j_gene: TRBJ2-2; CDR3aa: CASSIPGLAGGNTGELFF
len: 15; v_gene: TRBV30; d_gene: NA; j_gene: TRBJ1-1; CDR3aa: CAWSGGRVKGTEAFF
len: 15; v_gene: TRBV7-9; d_gene: NA; j_gene: TRBJ2-2; CDR3aa: CASSLGGRNTGELFF
len: 14; v_gene: TRBV28; d_gene: NA; j_gene: TRBJ2-7; CDR3aa: CASKSQSASYEQYF
len: 15; v_gene: TRBV4-1; d_gene: NA; j_gene: TRBJ1-6; CDR3aa: CASSFESSYNSPLHF
len: 16; v_gene: TRBV9; d_gene: TRBD1; j_gene: TRBJ2-5; CDR3aa: CASSVDGTGGGETQYF
len: 14; v_gene: TRBV9; d_gene: NA; j_gene: TRBJ1-2; CDR3aa: CASSVGGESDGYTF
len: 17; v_gene: TRBV5-1; d_gene: TRBD1; j_gene: TRBJ1-6; CDR3aa: CASSLHLGTGNFSPLHF
len: 15; v_gene: TRBV5-1; d_gene: NA; j_gene: TRBJ1-5; CDR3aa: CASSLDAGSNQPQHF
len: 13; v_gene: TRBV29-1; d_gene: NA; j_gene: TRBJ2-2; CDR3aa: CSARTANTGELFF
len: 13; v_gene: TRBV27; d_gene: NA; j_gene: TRBJ1-1; CDR3aa: CASERSTGSEAFF
len: 13; v_gene: TRBV2; d_gene: TRBD1; j_gene: TRBJ1-5; CDR3aa: CASTTGVRQPQHF
len: 14; v_gene: TRBV11-2; d_gene: NA; j_gene: TRBJ2-7; CDR3aa: CASSLAPASYEQYF
len: 17; v_gene: TRBV7-7; d_gene: TRBD2; j_gene: TRBJ2-2; CDR3aa: CASSLGAGGPITGELFF
len: 13; v_gene: TRBV11-2; d_gene: NA; j_gene: TRBJ2-3; CDR3aa: CASSSTNTDTQYF
len: 15; v_gene: TRBV6-1; d_gene: NA; j_gene: TRBJ1-5; CDR3aa: CASRGDPYSNQPQHF
len: 14; v_gene: TRBV27; d_gene: NA; j_gene: TRBJ2-1; CDR3aa: CASKERPHYNEQFF
len: 14; v_gene: TRBV7-9; d_gene: NA; j_gene: TRBJ1-4; CDR3aa: CASSFGGLNEKLFF